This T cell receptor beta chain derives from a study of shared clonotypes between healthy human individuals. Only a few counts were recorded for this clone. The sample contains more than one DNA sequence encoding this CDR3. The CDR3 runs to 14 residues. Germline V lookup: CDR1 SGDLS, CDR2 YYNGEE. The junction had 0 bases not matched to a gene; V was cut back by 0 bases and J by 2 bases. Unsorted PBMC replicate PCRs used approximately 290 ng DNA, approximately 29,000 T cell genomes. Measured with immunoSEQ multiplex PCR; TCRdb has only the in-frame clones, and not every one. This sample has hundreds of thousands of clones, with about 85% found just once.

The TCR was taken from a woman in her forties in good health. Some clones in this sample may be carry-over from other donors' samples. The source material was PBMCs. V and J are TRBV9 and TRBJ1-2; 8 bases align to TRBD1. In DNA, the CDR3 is TGTGCCAGCAGCGTAGGACAGGGGAACTATGGCTACACCTTC. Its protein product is CASSVGQGNYGYTF.